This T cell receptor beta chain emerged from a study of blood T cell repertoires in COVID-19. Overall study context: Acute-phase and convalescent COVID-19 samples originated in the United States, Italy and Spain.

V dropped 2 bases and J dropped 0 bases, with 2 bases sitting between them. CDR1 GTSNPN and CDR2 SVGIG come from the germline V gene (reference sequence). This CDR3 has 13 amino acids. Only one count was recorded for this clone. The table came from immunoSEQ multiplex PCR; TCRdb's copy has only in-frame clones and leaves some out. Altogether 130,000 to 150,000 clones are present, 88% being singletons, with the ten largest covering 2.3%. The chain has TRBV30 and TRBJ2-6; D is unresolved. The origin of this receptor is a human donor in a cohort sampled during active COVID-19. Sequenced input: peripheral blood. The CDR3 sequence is CAWSHSGANVLTF. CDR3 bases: TGTGCCTGGAGTCACTCTGGGGCCAACGTCCTGACTTTC.